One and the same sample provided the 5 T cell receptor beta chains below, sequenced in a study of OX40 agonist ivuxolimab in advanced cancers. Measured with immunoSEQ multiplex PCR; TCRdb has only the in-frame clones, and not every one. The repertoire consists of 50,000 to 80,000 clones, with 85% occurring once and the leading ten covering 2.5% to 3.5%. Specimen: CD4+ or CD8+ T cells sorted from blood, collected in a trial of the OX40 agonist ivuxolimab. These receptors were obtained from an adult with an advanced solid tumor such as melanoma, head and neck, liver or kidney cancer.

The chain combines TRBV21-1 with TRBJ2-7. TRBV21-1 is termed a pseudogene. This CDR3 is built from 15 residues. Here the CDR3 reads CASTKSRDRSYEQYF. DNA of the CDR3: TGTGCCAGCACCAAGAGCCGGGACCGCTCCTACGAGCAGTACTTC.

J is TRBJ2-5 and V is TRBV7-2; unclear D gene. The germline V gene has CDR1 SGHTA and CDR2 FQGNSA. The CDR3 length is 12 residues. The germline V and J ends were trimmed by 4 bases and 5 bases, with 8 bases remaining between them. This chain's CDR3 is CASSSFGETQYF. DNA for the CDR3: TGTGCCAGCAGCTCCTTCGGGGAGACCCAGTACTTC. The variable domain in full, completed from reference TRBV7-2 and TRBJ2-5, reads GAGVSQSPSNKVTEKGKDVELRCDPISGHTALYWYRQSLGQGLEFLIYFQGNSAPDKSGLPSDRFSAERTGGSVSTLTIQRTQQEDSAVYLCASSSFGETQYFGPGTRLLVL.

In nucleotides, the CDR3 is TGTGCCAGCAGCTCCGGACAGGGGGCAAACATTCAGTACTTC. This translates into CASSSGQGANIQYF. The chain is built from TRBV7-2 and TRBJ2-4; TRBD1 matches 11 bases. Germline assignment: CDR1 SGHTA and CDR2 FQGNSA. The CDR3 is 14 residues long. The V segment lost 4 bases and the J segment 6 bases; nucleotides outside the gene matches: 2.

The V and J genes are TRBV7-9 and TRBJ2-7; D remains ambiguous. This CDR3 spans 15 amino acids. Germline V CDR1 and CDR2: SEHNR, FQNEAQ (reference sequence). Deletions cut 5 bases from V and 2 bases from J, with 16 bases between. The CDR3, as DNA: TGTGCCAGCAGCGCTTCTTTTAAGAGCCCCTACGAGCAGTACTTC. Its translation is CASSASFKSPYEQYF.

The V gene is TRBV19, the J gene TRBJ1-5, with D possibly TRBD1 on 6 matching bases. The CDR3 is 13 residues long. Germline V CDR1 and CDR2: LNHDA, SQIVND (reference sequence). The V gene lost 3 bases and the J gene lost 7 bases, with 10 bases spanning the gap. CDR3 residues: CASSMGGGQPQHF. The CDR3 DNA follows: TGTGCCAGTAGTATGGGGGGCGGCCAGCCCCAGCATTTT.